This TCR beta chain was recorded in a study of blood T cells in healthy people across ages. Study results and limitations: Naive CD4+ cell counts and diversity both ran higher in long-lived than in aged donors.

Notes on this clonotype: What it binds is not known.

Peripheral blood was drawn, around 9.3 milliliters per donor. The CDR3 has 14 amino acids. CDR1 and CDR2 from the germline V gene are SGHRS and YFSETQ. The ends were cut back, 7 bases at V and 5 bases at J, with 18 bases in the middle. With a J-beta primer mix and a sample-barcoded 5' primer, a second PCR ran about 7 to 12 cycles. TCRdb re-analysed the 5' RACE reads in MiXCR, keeping a single row per CDR3 protein. This table has 1.2 million to 1.5 million distinct CDR3 sequences, about 40% appearing once. The chain has TRBV5-1 and TRBJ1-2; no clear D gene. The material sequenced was blood. The sequence was obtained from a woman under 30 in good health. CDR3 DNA: TGCGCCAGCTTTCCACCTGGAGGGTATTATGGCTACACCTTC. Translating gives CASFPPGGYYGYTF. Full variable domain (rest looked up from reference TRBV5-1 and TRBJ1-2): KAGVTQTPRYLIKTRGQQVTLSCSPISGHRSVSWYQQTPGQGLQFLFEYFSETQRNKGNFPGRFSGRQFSNSRSEMNVSTLELGDSALYLCASFPPGGYYGYTFGSGTRLTVV.